This T cell receptor (beta chain) was sequenced for a study of T cell responses to AZD1222 COVID-19 vaccine. Findings and caveats of the study: Seropositive status at baseline applied to only five to seven AZD1222 recipients.

Worth noting for this clone: Its antigen remains unknown.

The method was immunoSEQ multiplex PCR; TCRdb's version includes in-frame clones alone and lacks a portion of them. The sample holds some 150,000 clones; 70% to 90% are singletons and the top ten take about 3.2%. In germline, CDR1 is SGHDN, CDR2 FVKESK. This CDR3 is 15 amino acids long. The V gene end was trimmed by 0 bases and the J gene end by 8 bases; junction bases not matched to a gene: 8. The clonotype originates from an adult in good health. Material: peripheral blood, obtained on day 0 of MenACWY control vaccination. This chain links TRBV14 with TRBJ1-2; 8 bases are shared with TRBD1. CDR3 sequence: CASSQDRAGGDGYTF. The DNA of the CDR3 is TGTGCCAGCAGCCAAGATAGGGCAGGGGGCGACGGCTACACCTTC.